Listed below are T cell receptor beta chains from one sample, sequenced in a study of beta chain features in type 1 diabetes. Sequenced by immunoSEQ multiplex PCR; TCRdb stores in-frame clones only, minus some. The table includes approximately 150,000 clones, about 13% detected once. Sequenced material: central memory CD4+ T cells from blood. These receptor sequences come from a man younger than 35 with type 1 diabetes. The CDR3 runs from the conserved cysteine through the conserved F or W. D genes are given only for firm matches. Clone sizes are given selectively: once, few, many, or a class where the clone is expanded.

d_call: TRBD1; v_call: TRBV6-1; clone_size: few; j_call: TRBJ1-2; cdr3_nt: TGTGCCAGCAAGGGACAGAACTATGGCTACACCTTC; cdr3_aa: CASKGQNYGYTF
d_call: .; v_call: TRBV5-1; clone_size: few; j_call: TRBJ2-1; cdr3_nt: TGCGCCAGCAGCCCCGAGGGGCCTGGCAATGAGCAGTTCTTC; cdr3_aa: CASSPEGPGNEQFF
d_call: .; v_call: TRBV29-1; clone_size: .; j_call: TRBJ2-7; cdr3_nt: TGCAGCTACCAGTCGGGTCCCGGCAGCGATATCTACGAGCAGTACTTC; cdr3_aa: CSYQSGPGSDIYEQYF
d_call: .; v_call: TRBV30; clone_size: .; j_call: TRBJ1-4; cdr3_nt: TGTGCCTGGAGTGGACCTCCAACTAATGAAAAACTGTTTTTT; cdr3_aa: CAWSGPPTNEKLFF
d_call: .; v_call: TRBV29-1; clone_size: few; j_call: TRBJ1-2; cdr3_nt: TGCAGCGTCCCCTCACAGGGTATAGGGGGCTACACCTTC; cdr3_aa: CSVPSQGIGGYTF
d_call: .; v_call: TRBV29-1; clone_size: many; j_call: TRBJ1-1; cdr3_nt: TGCAGCGTCCATTATGCTGAAGCTTTCTTT; cdr3_aa: CSVHYAEAFF
d_call: .; v_call: TRBV27; clone_size: .; j_call: TRBJ1-1; cdr3_nt: TGTGCCAGCAGTTTACAAGAGAACACTGAAGCTTTCTTT; cdr3_aa: CASSLQENTEAFF
d_call: TRBD1; v_call: TRBV19; clone_size: .; j_call: TRBJ1-1; cdr3_nt: TGTGCCAGTAGTTCGGGACAGGGGCGACGTGAAGCTTTCTTT; cdr3_aa: CASSSGQGRREAFF
d_call: TRBD2; v_call: TRBV28; clone_size: few; j_call: TRBJ2-3; cdr3_nt: TGTGCCAGCAGGACCCTAGCGGGGGGGGCAGATACGCAGTATTTT; cdr3_aa: CASRTLAGGADTQYF
d_call: TRBD2; v_call: TRBV29-1; clone_size: .; j_call: TRBJ2-7; cdr3_nt: TGCAGCGTTGCGTCGGGACTAGCGCCGGACGAGCAGTACTTC; cdr3_aa: CSVASGLAPDEQYF
d_call: TRBD1; v_call: TRBV15; clone_size: .; j_call: TRBJ2-3; cdr3_nt: TGTGCCACCAGCAGAAAGACAGGGTTGGCAGATACGCAGTATTTT; cdr3_aa: CATSRKTGLADTQYF
d_call: .; v_call: TRBV5-1; clone_size: .; j_call: TRBJ1-2; cdr3_nt: TGCGCCAGCAGCTTGGAGGGTGGGAACTATGGCTACACCTTC; cdr3_aa: CASSLEGGNYGYTF
d_call: .; v_call: TRBV19; clone_size: .; j_call: TRBJ1-4; cdr3_nt: TGTGCCAGTAGTATTGGGGAGAATGAAAAACTGTTTTTT; cdr3_aa: CASSIGENEKLFF
d_call: .; v_call: TRBV4-1; clone_size: many; j_call: TRBJ2-5; cdr3_nt: TGCGCCAGCAGCCAAGTTGGGTTAGGACCTTTCCAAGAGACCCAGTACTTC; cdr3_aa: CASSQVGLGPFQETQYF
d_call: .; v_call: TRBV10-3; clone_size: .; j_call: TRBJ1-2; cdr3_nt: TGTGCCATCAGCCCGGGGTCCCATCACTATGGCTACACCTTC; cdr3_aa: CAISPGSHHYGYTF
d_call: .; v_call: TRBV2; clone_size: few; j_call: TRBJ2-3; cdr3_nt: TGTGCCGACCAGGGGACCTACACAGATACGCAGTATTTT; cdr3_aa: CADQGTYTDTQYF
d_call: .; v_call: TRBV7-3; clone_size: .; j_call: TRBJ2-4; cdr3_nt: TGTGCCAGCAGCTTAGGAATAGCCAAAAACATTCAGTACTTC; cdr3_aa: CASSLGIAKNIQYF